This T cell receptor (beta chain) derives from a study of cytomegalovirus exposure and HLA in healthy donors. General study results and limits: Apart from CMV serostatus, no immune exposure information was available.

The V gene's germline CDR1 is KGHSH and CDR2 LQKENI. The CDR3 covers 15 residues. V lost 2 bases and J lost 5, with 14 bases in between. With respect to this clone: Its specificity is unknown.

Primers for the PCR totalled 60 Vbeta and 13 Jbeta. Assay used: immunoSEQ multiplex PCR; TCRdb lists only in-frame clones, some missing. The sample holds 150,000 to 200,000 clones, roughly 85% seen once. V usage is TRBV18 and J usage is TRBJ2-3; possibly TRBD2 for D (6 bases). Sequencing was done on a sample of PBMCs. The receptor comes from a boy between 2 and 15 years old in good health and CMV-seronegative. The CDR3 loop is CASSPNGSGGDTQYF. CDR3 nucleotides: TGTGCCAGCTCACCAAACGGGAGCGGTGGAGATACGCAGTATTTT.